This TCR beta chain was sequenced during a study of cytomegalovirus exposure and HLA in healthy donors. It was with 60 Vbeta and 13 Jbeta primers that the PCR ran. Here immunoSEQ multiplex PCR was the method, and the copy in TCRdb shows in-frame clones only, minus some. The table shows around 33,000 clones, with 90% to 95% occurring only once. Germline trimming cut 4 bases from V and 3 bases from J; bases unmatched to any gene: 12. Germline loops: CDR1 MDHEN, CDR2 SYDVKM. The CDR3 consists of 18 residues. The source of this sequence is a woman between 18 and 29 years old in good health and CMV-seronegative. Material: PBMCs. This sequence joins TRBV28 and TRBJ2-3; 11 nucleotides agree with TRBD1. The CDR3 sequence: CASSWWYGTGGWTDTQYF. CDR3 bases: TGTGCCAGCAGTTGGTGGTACGGGACAGGGGGTTGGACAGATACGCAGTATTTT.